The clone carrying this T cell receptor beta chain was seen at least ten times. This specimen comes from a study of identical twins' blood T cells. There are 14 residues in the CDR3. Germline V gene data show CDR1 as SGHKS and CDR2 as YYEKEE (reference sequence). With 0 bases removed from V and 4 bases from J, the gap between germline ends came to 10 bases. TCRdb independently ran MiXCR on the 5' RACE reads; one entry per CDR3 protein. The table lists hundreds of thousands of distinct CDR3 sequences, approximately 30% of them singletons. This clonotype originated in a woman aged 18 to 55 in good health. The chain recombines TRBV5-5 with TRBJ1-1, with D unclear. Sequenced material: PBMCs. The CDR3 DNA reads as TGTGCCAGCAGCTTGGACAGCCGATCCACTGAAGCTTTCTTT. It is translated as CASSLDSRSTEAFF.